This T cell receptor (beta chain) was obtained from a study of human T cells and chemical hapten exposure. Study outcomes and limitations: Versus controls, significantly more large CDR3 similarity clusters arose from expanded TCRs. PT1 expanded TCR numbers tracked positively with patch test score.

About this clonotype itself: Its antigen is not known.

Time point noted: patch test 1, 2 weeks after DPC sensitization. Treatment denoted: therapeutic diphenylcyclopropenone sensitization with weekly scalp DPC. Germline CDR1 SGHNT, CDR2 YYREEE (reference sequence). The V and J ends lost 0 bases and 2 bases, in that order; junction bases with no gene match: 6. The CDR3 totals 17 residues. TCRdb used MiXCR to reprocess the RACE reads, holding one entry per CDR3 protein. The sample gives roughly 360,000 distinct CDR3 sequences, more than 4.5% of which show up once; approximately 2.3% is in the top ten. The chain combines TRBV5-4 with TRBJ2-3; 10 positions match TRBD2. The sequence derives from a woman between 45 and 60 years old with alopecia areata. Some clones in this sample may be carry-over from other donors' samples. The sample consisted of whole blood, taken in connection with sensitization to the hapten diphenylcyclopropenone (DPC). CDR3 loop: CASSLDSGGLFTDTQYF. The CDR3 DNA sequence: TGTGCCAGCAGCTTGGATAGCGGGGGGCTATTCACAGATACGCAGTATTTT.